This entry concerns a single T cell receptor beta chain. Per the germline V gene, CDR1 is SNHLY and CDR2 is FYNNEI. The CDR3 sequence is 13 residues long. J gave up 12 bases and V 6 bases, and 8 bases lay outside the gene matches. The sample originates from a study of CD8 T cells in Susac syndrome. Reverse transcription used roughly 0.5 to 1 ug RNA and random hexamers. TCRdb re-called the immunoSEQ multiplex PCR reads with MiXCR, one entry per CDR3 protein. The top ten hold about 0.063% of the sample, which has over 300,000 distinct CDR3 sequences, roughly nine tenths seen once. This chain uses TRBV2 with TRBJ1-1; 12 nucleotides match TRBD1. The sample taken for sequencing was CD4+ T cells from PBMCs. This clonotype originated in a human donor with multiple sclerosis. The CDR3 is CASRTPGQGAPFF. In DNA, the CDR3 is TGTGCCAGCAGAACTCCGGGACAGGGGGCGCCTTTCTTT.